Sequencing of this TCR beta chain was carried out in a study of cytomegalovirus exposure and HLA in healthy donors. The study's findings and limits: Available immune exposure information was restricted to CMV serostatus only. Exclusion as indistinguishable affected some V segments, including TRBV6-2 and TRBV6-3. Association of approximately 18,000 TCR beta sequences with HLA alleles was found at 0.05 false discovery rate in a later analysis. Fewer N-insertions (relative to the 666-donor mean) were reportedly seen in an Asian-associated ancestry cluster in a later analysis.

The CDR3 covers 13 residues. V was cut by 4 bases and J by 7 bases, with 10 bases left in between. CDR1 and CDR2 (germline): SGHTA, FQGNSA. As concerns this clone: Its antigen is undetermined.

A multiplex PCR was run with 60 Vbeta primers and 13 Jbeta primers. Sequencing was performed with immunoSEQ multiplex PCR; in TCRdb, only in-frame clones are kept and a portion is missing. The sample includes about 120,000 clones, roughly 80% of them seen just once. This chain links TRBV7-2 with TRBJ2-2, with a weak D call TRBD1 (5 bases). Sequenced sample: PBMCs. The source is a man aged 25-45 years in good health and CMV-seronegative. The CDR3 loop is CASSSDRGGELFF. DNA of the CDR3: TGTGCCAGCAGCTCAGACAGAGGCGGGGAGCTGTTTTTT.